This TCR beta chain was documented in a study of cytomegalovirus exposure and HLA in healthy donors. The table lists this clone with a few counts. 13 Jbeta primers and 60 Vbeta primers were used for the PCR. Some clones are missing from TCRdb's copy, which holds only in-frame ones; the method was immunoSEQ multiplex PCR. The repertoire has under 200,000 clones, roughly 75% of them found once; the top ten carry around 4.6%. The source is a male donor in good health and CMV-seronegative. What was sequenced was PBMCs.

This CDR3 reads CASSSLPGAYEQYF. DNA of the CDR3: TGTGCCAGCAGCTCCCTACCGGGAGCCTACGAGCAGTACTTC. This sequence joins TRBV7-6 and TRBJ2-7; possibly TRBD2 for D (6 bases). Looked up from germline, CDR1 is SGHVS and CDR2 is FNYEAQ. The CDR3 is 14 residues long. V was trimmed by 4 bases and J by 2 bases, leaving 12 bases between them.